Listed below are T cell receptor beta chains from one sample, sequenced in a study of blood T cell repertoires in COVID-19. The data were produced by immunoSEQ multiplex PCR, yet TCRdb's version contains in-frame clones alone and is incomplete. Of more than 55,000 clones listed, roughly 80% are singletons. The sample comprised peripheral blood. The receptor source for this set is a man in his sixties with acute or convalescent COVID-19. Each CDR3 is given with its conserved first and last residue. Clone sizes are given selectively: once, few, many, or a class where the clone is expanded.

abundance	j_gene	v_gene	CDR3aa
few	TRBJ1-1	TRBV27	CASSLFGTGRAFF
.	TRBJ2-4	TRBV4-1	CASSQDMSTGKAKNIQYF
.	TRBJ1-2	TRBV2	CASSETGGYTF
.	TRBJ2-1	TRBV9	CASSAPGTGINEQFF
.	TRBJ1-2	TRBV20-1	CSASWLGGRGFNYGYTF
.	TRBJ1-6	TRBV11-2	CASSIGRTVDSPLHF
.	TRBJ2-1	TRBV7-9	CASSSQGGGYNEQFF
once	TRBJ1-5	TRBV30	CAWSGSEGADQPQHF
.	TRBJ2-3	TRBV5-1	CASSPGKVGDTQYF
few	TRBJ1-6	TRBV24-1	CATSESTENSPLHF
.	TRBJ1-2	TRBV5-4	CASSLGTQRNYGYTF
.	TRBJ1-6	TRBV7-3	CASSGGTANSPLHF
.	TRBJ1-2	TRBV24-1	CATSGTSGTGEKGYTF
.	TRBJ1-5	TRBV7-2	CASSLYRGFNQPQHF
.	TRBJ1-1	TRBV9	CASSAISGAEAFF
.	TRBJ2-7	TRBV11-2	CASSSNRDRLYEQYF
once	TRBJ1-2	TRBV4-2	CASSQDPGDGYTF
few	TRBJ2-3	TRBV7-2	CASSLGPQRDTQYF
.	TRBJ1-1	TRBV4-1	CASSHMGRTEAFF
.	TRBJ2-5	TRBV24-1	CATSDFQRGGGETQYF
few	TRBJ1-5	TRBV30	CAWSVGGAGNQPQHF
.	TRBJ2-5	TRBV14	CASSQVEGMGRETQYF
.	TRBJ1-1	TRBV11-3	CASSLEEGTEAFF
.	TRBJ2-3	TRBV19	CASSPRQGADTQYF
.	TRBJ2-1	TRBV5-1	CARSLGRGGYNEQFF
.	TRBJ1-2	TRBV6-5	CASTPGQDNYGYTF
.	TRBJ2-7	TRBV6-1	CASSEAGQTSAGKQYF
.	TRBJ1-1	TRBV12-5	CASGRTERVIF
.	TRBJ2-3	TRBV5-8	CASSFWGGRGTDTQYF
.	TRBJ1-3	TRBV19	CASTRTGRGNTIYF
.	TRBJ1-6	TRBV29-1	CIVRGHSPLHF
.	TRBJ1-5	TRBV27	CASILRAGNQPQHF
few	TRBJ2-1	TRBV5-4	CASSTGLAGGYNEQFF
.	TRBJ1-4	TRBV7-9	CASSLDKGANEKLFF
.	TRBJ1-1	TRBV5-6	CASSFPNRDSEAFF
.	TRBJ1-2	TRBV4-2	CASSQVGGNYGYTF
few	TRBJ1-5	TRBV19	CASSMTGDRQPQHF
.	TRBJ1-6	TRBV11-2	CASSFRDSYDVRF
.	TRBJ2-7	TRBV5-4	CASSFYSLSYEQYF
once	TRBJ1-6	TRBV12-3/TRBV12-4	CASSLQGGSPLHF